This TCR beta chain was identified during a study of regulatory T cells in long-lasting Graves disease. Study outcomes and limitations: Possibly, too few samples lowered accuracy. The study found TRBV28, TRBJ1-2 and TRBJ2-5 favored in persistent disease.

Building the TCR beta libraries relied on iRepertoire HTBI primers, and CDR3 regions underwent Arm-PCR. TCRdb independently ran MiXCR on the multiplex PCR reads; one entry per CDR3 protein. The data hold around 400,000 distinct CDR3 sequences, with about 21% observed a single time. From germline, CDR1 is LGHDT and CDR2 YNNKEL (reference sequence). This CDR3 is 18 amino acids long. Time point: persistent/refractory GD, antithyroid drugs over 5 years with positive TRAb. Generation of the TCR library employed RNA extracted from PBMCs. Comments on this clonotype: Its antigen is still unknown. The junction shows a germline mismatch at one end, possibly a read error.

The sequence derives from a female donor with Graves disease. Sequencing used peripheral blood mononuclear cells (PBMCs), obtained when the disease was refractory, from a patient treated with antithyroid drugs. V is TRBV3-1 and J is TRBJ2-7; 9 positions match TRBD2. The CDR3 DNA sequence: TGTGCCAGCAGCCAACGATTGTCTAGCGGGGCGGCGACCTACGAGCAGCACTTC. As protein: CASSQRLSSGAATYEQHF.